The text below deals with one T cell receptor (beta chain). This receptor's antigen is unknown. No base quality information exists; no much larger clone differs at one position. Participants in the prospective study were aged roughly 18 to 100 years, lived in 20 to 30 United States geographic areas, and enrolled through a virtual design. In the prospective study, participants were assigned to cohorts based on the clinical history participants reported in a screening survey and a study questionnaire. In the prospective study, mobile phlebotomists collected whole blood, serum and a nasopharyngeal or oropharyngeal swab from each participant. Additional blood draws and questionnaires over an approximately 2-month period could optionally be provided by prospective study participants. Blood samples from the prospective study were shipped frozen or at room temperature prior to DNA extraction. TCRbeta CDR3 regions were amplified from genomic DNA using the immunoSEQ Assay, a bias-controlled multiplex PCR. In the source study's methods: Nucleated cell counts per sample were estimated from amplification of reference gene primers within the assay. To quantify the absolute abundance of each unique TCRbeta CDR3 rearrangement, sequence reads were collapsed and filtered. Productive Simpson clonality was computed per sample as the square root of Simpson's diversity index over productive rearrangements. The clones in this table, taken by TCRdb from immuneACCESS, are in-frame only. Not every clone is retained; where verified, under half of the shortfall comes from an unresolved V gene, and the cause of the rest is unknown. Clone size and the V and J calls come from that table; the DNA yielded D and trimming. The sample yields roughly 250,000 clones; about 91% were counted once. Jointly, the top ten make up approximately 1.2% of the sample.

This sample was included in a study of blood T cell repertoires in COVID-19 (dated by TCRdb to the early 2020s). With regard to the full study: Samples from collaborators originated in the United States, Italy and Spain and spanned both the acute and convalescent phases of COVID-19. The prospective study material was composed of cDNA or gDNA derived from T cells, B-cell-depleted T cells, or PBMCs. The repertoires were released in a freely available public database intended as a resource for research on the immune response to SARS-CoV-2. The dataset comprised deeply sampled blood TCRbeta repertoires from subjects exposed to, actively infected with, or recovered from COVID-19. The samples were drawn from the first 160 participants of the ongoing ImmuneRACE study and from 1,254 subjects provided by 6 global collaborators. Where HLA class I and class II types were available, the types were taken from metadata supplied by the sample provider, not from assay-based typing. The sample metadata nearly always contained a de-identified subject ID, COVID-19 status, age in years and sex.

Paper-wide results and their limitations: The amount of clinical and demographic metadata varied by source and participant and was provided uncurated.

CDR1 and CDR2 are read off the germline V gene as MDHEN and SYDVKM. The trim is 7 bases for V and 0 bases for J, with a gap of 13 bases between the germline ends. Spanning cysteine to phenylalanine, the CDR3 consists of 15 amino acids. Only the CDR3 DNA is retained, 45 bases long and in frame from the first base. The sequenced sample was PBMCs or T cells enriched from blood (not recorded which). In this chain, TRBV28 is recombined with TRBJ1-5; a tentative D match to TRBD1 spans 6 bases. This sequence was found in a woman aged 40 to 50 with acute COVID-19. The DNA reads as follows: TGTGCCAGCACCCTAGTGGGGGCTAGCAATCAGCCCCAGCATTTT. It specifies CASTLVGASNQPQHF.